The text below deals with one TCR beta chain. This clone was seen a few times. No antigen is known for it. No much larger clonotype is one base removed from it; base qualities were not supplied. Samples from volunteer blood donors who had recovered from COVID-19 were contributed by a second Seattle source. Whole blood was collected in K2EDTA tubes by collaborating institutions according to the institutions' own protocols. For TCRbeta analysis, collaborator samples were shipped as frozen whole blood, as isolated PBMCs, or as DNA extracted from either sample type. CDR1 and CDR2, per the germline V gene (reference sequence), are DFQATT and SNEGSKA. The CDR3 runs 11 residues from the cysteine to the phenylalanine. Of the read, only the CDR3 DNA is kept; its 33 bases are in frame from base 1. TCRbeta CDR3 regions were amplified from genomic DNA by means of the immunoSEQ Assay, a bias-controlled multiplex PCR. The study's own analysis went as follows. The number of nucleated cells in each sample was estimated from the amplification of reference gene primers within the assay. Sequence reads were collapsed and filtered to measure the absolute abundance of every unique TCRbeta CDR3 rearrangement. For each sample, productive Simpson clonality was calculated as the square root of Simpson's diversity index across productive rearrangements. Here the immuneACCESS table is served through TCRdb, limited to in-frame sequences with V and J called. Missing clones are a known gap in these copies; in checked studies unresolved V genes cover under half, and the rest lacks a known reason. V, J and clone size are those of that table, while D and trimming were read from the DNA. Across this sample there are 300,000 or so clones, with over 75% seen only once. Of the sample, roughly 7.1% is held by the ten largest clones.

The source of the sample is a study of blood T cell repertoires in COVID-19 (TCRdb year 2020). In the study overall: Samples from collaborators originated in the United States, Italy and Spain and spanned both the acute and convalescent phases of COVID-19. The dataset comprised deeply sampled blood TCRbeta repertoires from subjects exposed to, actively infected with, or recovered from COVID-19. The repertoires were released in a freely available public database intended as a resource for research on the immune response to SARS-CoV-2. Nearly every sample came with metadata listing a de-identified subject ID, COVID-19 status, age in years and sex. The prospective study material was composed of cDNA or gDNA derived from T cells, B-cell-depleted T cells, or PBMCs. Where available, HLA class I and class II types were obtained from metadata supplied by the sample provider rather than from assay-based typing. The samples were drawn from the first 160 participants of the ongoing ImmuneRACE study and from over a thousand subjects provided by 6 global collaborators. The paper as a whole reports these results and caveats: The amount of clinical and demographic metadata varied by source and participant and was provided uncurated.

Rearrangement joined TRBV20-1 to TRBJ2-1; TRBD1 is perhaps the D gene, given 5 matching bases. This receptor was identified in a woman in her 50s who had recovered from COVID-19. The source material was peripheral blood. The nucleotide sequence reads TGCAGAACCGCTTCAGGGCATGAGCAGTTCTTC. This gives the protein CRTASGHEQFF.